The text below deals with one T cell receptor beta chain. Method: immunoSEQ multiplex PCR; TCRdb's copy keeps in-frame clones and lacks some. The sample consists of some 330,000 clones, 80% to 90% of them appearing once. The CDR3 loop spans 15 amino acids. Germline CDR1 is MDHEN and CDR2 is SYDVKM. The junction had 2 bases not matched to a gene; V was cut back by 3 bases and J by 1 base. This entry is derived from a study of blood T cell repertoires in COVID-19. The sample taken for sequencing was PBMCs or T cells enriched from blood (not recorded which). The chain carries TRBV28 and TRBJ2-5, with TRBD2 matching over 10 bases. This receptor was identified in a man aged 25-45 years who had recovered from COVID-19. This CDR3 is CASSFSSGGQETQYF. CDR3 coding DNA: TGTGCCAGCAGTTTTTCTAGCGGGGGCCAAGAGACCCAGTACTTC.